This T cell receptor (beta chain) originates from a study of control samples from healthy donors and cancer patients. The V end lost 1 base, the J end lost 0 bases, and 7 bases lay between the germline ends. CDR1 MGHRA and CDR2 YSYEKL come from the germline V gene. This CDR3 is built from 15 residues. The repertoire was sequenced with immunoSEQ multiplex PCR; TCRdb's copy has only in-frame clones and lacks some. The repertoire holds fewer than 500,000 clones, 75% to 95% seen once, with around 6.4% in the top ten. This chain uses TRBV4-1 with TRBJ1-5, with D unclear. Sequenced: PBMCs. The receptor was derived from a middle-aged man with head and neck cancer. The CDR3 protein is CASSQGQNSNQPQHF. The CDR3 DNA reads TGCGCCAGCAGCCAAGGCCAAAATAGCAATCAGCCCCAGCATTTT.